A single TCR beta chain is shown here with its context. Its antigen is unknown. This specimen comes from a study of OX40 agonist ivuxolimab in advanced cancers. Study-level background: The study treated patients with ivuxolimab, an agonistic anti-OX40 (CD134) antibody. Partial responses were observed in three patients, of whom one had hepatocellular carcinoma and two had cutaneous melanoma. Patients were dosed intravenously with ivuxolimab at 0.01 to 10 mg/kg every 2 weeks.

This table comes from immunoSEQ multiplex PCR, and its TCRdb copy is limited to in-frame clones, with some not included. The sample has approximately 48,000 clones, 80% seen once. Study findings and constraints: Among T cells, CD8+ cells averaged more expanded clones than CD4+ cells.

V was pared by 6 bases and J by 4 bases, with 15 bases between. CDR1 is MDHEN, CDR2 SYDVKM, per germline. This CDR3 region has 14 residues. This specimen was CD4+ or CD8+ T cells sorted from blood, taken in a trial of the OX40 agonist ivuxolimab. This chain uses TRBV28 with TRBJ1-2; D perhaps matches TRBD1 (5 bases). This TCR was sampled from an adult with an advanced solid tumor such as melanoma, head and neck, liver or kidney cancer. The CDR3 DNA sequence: TGTGCCAGCAGGCCCGGGACGGAATCCTATGGCTACACCTTC. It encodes CASRPGTESYGYTF.